Listed below are T cell receptor beta chains from one sample, sequenced in a study of blood T cell repertoires in COVID-19. Clones were sequenced by immunoSEQ multiplex PCR, and TCRdb holds only the in-frame ones, with some missing. The sample consists of some 71,000 clones, 70% to 90% of them appearing once. Sequencing was done on a sample of peripheral blood. Source of these receptors: a man aged 30 to 45 with acute or convalescent COVID-19. Each CDR3 is given with its conserved first and last residue. Each record gives: clone size, J gene, V gene, D gene, CDR3 protein, CDR3 DNA. The D gene is left open where the match is weak. Not every row has a clone size; where given, it reads once, few, many or a size class.

size: once
J: TRBJ1-5
V: TRBV11-2
D: NA
CDR3: CASSLGDTENQPQHF
DNA: TGTGCCAGCAGCTTAGGGGACACGGAGAATCAGCCCCAGCATTTT

size: NA
J: TRBJ1-2
V: TRBV11-1
D: NA
CDR3: CASSPGLKRGYTF
DNA: TGTGCCAGCAGCCCCGGCCTCAAGAGGGGCTACACCTTC

size: NA
J: TRBJ2-2
V: TRBV4-2
D: TRBD2
CDR3: CASSQGLAGGELFF
DNA: TGTGCCAGCAGCCAAGGACTAGCGGGCGGGGAGCTGTTTTTT

size: NA
J: TRBJ2-3
V: TRBV29-1
D: TRBD1
CDR3: CSVDGTGWTDTQYF
DNA: TGCAGCGTTGACGGGACAGGGTGGACAGATACGCAGTATTTT

size: once
J: TRBJ2-7
V: TRBV19
D: NA
CDR3: CASSRENRGLEQYF
DNA: TGTGCCAGTAGCCGAGAAAACAGGGGACTCGAGCAGTACTTC

size: NA
J: TRBJ2-1
V: TRBV11-3
D: NA
CDR3: CASSLNGGPSYNEQFF
DNA: TGTGCCAGCAGTCTAAATGGGGGCCCCTCATACAATGAGCAGTTCTTC

size: NA
J: TRBJ1-3
V: TRBV6-6
D: TRBD1
CDR3: CASSPLLGDRGKFRNTIYF
DNA: TGTGCCAGCAGTCCCCTCCTCGGCGACAGGGGAAAGTTCAGAAACACCATATATTTT

size: once
J: TRBJ1-6
V: TRBV10-3
D: NA
CDR3: CAISEQGSDSPLHF
DNA: TGTGCCATCAGTGAACAGGGCAGCGATTCACCCCTCCACTTT

size: once
J: TRBJ2-5
V: TRBV5-1
D: NA
CDR3: CASSRGGETQYF
DNA: TGCGCCAGCAGCCGGGGTGGAGAGACCCAGTACTTC

size: once
J: TRBJ1-2
V: TRBV7-2
D: NA
CDR3: CASSLKPGGIYGYTF
DNA: TGTGCCAGCAGCTTAAAGCCGGGGGGCATCTATGGCTACACCTTC

size: NA
J: TRBJ1-2
V: TRBV19
D: TRBD1
CDR3: CASSVPGQGARNTF
DNA: TGTGCCAGTAGTGTCCCAGGACAGGGGGCGCGGAACACCTTC

size: NA
J: TRBJ1-1
V: TRBV5-8
D: NA
CDR3: CASSRGAMNTEAFF
DNA: TGTGCCAGCAGCCGCGGTGCAATGAACACTGAAGCTTTCTTT

size: NA
J: TRBJ1-5
V: TRBV7-9
D: NA
CDR3: CASSSPGHRGQPQHF
DNA: TGTGCCAGCAGTTCCCCGGGACACAGAGGCCAGCCCCAGCATTTT

size: NA
J: TRBJ1-2
V: TRBV2
D: TRBD1
CDR3: CASSAAGQGRGYTF
DNA: TGTGCCAGCAGCGCCGCCGGACAGGGAAGGGGCTACACCTTC

size: NA
J: TRBJ2-7
V: TRBV6-5
D: TRBD2
CDR3: CASRRGLAGFYEQYF
DNA: TGTGCCAGCAGACGCGGACTAGCGGGGTTCTACGAGCAGTACTTC

size: NA
J: TRBJ2-1
V: TRBV7-9
D: TRBD1
CDR3: CASSYVTGNHNEQFF
DNA: TGTGCCAGCAGCTACGTGACAGGGAACCACAATGAGCAGTTCTTC

size: NA
J: TRBJ1-2
V: TRBV9
D: NA
CDR3: CASSPGTPANYGYTF
DNA: TGTGCCAGCAGCCCGGGGACACCCGCTAACTATGGCTACACCTTC

size: NA
J: TRBJ2-1
V: TRBV4-2
D: TRBD2
CDR3: CASSQSRTSGSDEQFF
DNA: TGTGCCAGCAGCCAAAGTAGGACTAGCGGGAGCGATGAGCAGTTCTTC

size: NA
J: TRBJ2-7
V: TRBV6-2/TRBV6-3
D: NA
CDR3: CASSLKTAEQYF
DNA: TGTGCCAGCAGCCTGAAGACAGCCGAGCAGTACTTC

size: NA
J: TRBJ2-6
V: TRBV2
D: NA
CDR3: CASSGVAGANVLTF
DNA: TGTGCCAGCAGCGGGGTGGCTGGGGCCAACGTCCTGACTTTC

size: NA
J: TRBJ1-2
V: TRBV11-2
D: NA
CDR3: CASSPREPNYGYTF
DNA: TGTGCCAGCAGCCCTCGGGAGCCGAACTATGGCTACACCTTC

size: NA
J: TRBJ1-2
V: TRBV6-5
D: NA
CDR3: CASRRRPYGYTF
DNA: TGTGCCAGCAGGAGGAGGCCCTATGGCTACACCTTC

size: NA
J: TRBJ2-2
V: TRBV19
D: TRBD1
CDR3: CASSGDRTGYTGELFF
DNA: TGTGCCAGTAGTGGGGACAGGACAGGGTACACCGGGGAGCTGTTTTTT

size: NA
J: TRBJ1-1
V: TRBV29-1
D: NA
CDR3: CSVDGGRGTEAFF
DNA: TGCAGCGTTGACGGGGGGCGAGGCACTGAAGCTTTCTTT

size: NA
J: TRBJ2-7
V: TRBV18
D: NA
CDR3: CASSPEIAISYEQYF
DNA: TGTGCCAGCTCACCGGAAATAGCGATTTCCTACGAGCAGTACTTC

size: few
J: TRBJ2-7
V: TRBV6-2/TRBV6-3
D: TRBD2
CDR3: CASSDWTSGEDYEQYF
DNA: TGTGCCAGCAGTGACTGGACTAGCGGGGAGGACTACGAGCAGTACTTC

size: NA
J: TRBJ1-2
V: TRBV4-3
D: NA
CDR3: CASSPANRDYGYTF
DNA: TGCGCCAGCAGCCCCGCTAACAGGGATTATGGCTACACCTTC

size: NA
J: TRBJ2-3
V: TRBV18
D: TRBD1
CDR3: CASSLLGQGGRTDTQYF
DNA: TGTGCCAGCTCACTCCTCGGACAGGGAGGTAGGACAGATACGCAGTATTTT

size: NA
J: TRBJ2-7
V: TRBV2
D: TRBD2
CDR3: CASSLGATSGSYEQYF
DNA: TGTGCCAGCAGCTTGGGCGCGACTAGCGGATCCTACGAGCAGTACTTC

size: NA
J: TRBJ1-1
V: TRBV2
D: TRBD1
CDR3: CASSGGQVYTEAFF
DNA: TGTGCCAGCAGTGGAGGACAGGTCTACACTGAAGCTTTCTTT

size: once
J: TRBJ1-4
V: TRBV18
D: TRBD1
CDR3: CASSPLQGDGEKLFF
DNA: TGTGCCAGCTCACCCTTACAGGGGGACGGAGAAAAACTGTTTTTT

size: NA
J: TRBJ2-1
V: TRBV10-3
D: TRBD2
CDR3: CAIRQGLAAYNEQFF
DNA: TGTGCCATCAGGCAGGGACTAGCGGCCTACAATGAGCAGTTCTTC

size: NA
J: TRBJ1-1
V: TRBV30
D: NA
CDR3: CAWHKQGRQNTEAFF
DNA: TGTGCCTGGCACAAGCAGGGCAGGCAGAACACTGAAGCTTTCTTT